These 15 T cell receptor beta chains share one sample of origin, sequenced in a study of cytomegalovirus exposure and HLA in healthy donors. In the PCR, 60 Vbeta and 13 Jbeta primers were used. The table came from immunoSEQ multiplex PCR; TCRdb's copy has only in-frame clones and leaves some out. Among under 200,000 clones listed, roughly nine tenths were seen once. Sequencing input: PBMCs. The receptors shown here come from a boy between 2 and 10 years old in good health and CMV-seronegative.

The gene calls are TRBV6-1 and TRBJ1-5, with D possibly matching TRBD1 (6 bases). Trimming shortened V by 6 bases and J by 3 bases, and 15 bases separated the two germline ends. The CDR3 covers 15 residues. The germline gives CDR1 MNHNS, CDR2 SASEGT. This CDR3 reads CASRQGGGVNQPQHF. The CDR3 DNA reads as TGTGCCAGCAGGCAAGGAGGGGGGGTCAATCAGCCCCAGCATTTT.

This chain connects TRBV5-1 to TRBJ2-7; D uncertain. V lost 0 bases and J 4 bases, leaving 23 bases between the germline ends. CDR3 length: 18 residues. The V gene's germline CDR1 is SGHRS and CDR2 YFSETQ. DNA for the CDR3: TGCGCCAGCAGCTTGGCCTTGAGCGCGACCGACCTATCGTACGAGCAGTACTTC. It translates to CASSLALSATDLSYEQYF. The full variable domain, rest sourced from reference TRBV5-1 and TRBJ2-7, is KAGVTQTPRYLIKTRGQQVTLSCSPISGHRSVSWYQQTPGQGLQFLFEYFSETQRNKGNFPGRFSGRQFSNSRSEMNVSTLELGDSALYLCASSLALSATDLSYEQYFGPGTRLTVT.

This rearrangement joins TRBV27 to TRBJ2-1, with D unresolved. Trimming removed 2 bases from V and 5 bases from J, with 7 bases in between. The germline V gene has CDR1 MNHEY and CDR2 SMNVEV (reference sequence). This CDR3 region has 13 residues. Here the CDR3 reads CASSLAQNNEQFF. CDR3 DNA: TGTGCCAGCAGTTTAGCACAGAACAATGAGCAGTTCTTC.

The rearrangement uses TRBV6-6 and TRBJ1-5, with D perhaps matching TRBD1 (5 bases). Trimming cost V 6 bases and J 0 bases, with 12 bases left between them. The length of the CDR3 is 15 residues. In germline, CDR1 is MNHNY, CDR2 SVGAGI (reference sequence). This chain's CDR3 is CASSQNRYSNQPQHF. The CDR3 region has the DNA TGTGCCAGCAGCCAAAACAGGTATAGCAATCAGCCCCAGCATTTT.

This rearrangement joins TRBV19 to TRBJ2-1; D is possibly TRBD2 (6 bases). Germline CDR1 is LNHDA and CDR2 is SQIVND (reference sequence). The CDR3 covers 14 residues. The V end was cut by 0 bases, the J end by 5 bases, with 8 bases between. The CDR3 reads CASSIEGLHNEQFF. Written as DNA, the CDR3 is TGTGCCAGTAGTATAGAGGGACTGCACAATGAGCAGTTCTTC. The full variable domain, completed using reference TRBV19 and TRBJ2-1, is DGGITQSPKYLFRKEGQNVTLSCEQNLNHDAMYWYRQDPGQGLRLIYYSQIVNDFQKGDIAEGYSVSREKKESFPLTVTSAQKNPTAFYLCASSIEGLHNEQFFGPGTRLTVL.

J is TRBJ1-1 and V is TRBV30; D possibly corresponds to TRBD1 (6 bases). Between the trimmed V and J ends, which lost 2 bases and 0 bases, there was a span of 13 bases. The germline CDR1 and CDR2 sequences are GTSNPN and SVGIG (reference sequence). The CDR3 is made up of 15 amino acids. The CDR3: CAWSFGQRMNTEAFF. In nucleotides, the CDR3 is TGTGCCTGGAGTTTCGGACAGAGAATGAACACTGAAGCTTTCTTT.

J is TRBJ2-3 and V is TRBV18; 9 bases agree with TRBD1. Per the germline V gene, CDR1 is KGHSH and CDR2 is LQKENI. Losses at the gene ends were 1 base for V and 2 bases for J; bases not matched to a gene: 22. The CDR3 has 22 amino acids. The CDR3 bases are TGTGCCAGCTCACCACTAACGGACAGGGTACCGACAGGGGGGGTCCACACAGATACGCAGTATTTT. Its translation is CASSPLTDRVPTGGVHTDTQYF.

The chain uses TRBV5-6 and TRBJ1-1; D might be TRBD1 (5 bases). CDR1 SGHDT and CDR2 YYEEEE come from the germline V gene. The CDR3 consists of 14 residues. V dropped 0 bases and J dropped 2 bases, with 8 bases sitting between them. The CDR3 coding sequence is TGTGCCAGCAGCTTGGGTGGGGCAAACACTGAAGCTTTCTTT. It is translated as CASSLGGANTEAFF. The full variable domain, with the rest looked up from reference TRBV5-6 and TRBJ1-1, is DAGVTQSPTHLIKTRGQQVTLRCSPKSGHDTVSWYQQALGQGPQFIFQYYEEEERQRGNFPDRFSGHQFPNYSSELNVNALLLGDSALYLCASSLGGANTEAFFGQGTRLTVV.

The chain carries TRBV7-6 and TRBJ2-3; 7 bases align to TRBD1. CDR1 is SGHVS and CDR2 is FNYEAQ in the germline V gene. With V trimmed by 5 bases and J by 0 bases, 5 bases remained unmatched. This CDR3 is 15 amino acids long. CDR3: CASSPGQASTDTQYF. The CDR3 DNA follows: TGTGCCAGCAGCCCTGGACAGGCTAGCACAGATACGCAGTATTTT.

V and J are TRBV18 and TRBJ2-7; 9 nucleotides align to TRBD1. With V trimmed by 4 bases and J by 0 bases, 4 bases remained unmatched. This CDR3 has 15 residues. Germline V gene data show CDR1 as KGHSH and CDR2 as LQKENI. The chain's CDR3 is CASSRMDRGSYEQYF. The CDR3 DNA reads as TGTGCCAGCTCACGGATGGACAGGGGCTCCTACGAGCAGTACTTC.

CDR3 region: CASSPTGRQVSNEKLFF. CDR3 nucleotides: TGTGCCAGCAGCCCGACTGGGAGACAGGTCTCTAATGAAAAACTGTTTTTT. The chain employs TRBV11-2 and TRBJ1-4, with D maybe TRBD1 (6 bases). Germline CDR1 is SGHAT and CDR2 is FQNNGV. The CDR3 contains 17 residues. Trimming took off 5 bases at V and 3 bases at J, with 19 bases between the two ends.

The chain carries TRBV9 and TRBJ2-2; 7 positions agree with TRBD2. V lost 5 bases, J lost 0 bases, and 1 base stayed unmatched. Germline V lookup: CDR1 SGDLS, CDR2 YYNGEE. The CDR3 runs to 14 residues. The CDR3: CASRGGANTGELFF. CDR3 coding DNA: TGTGCCAGCAGGGGAGGGGCGAACACCGGGGAGCTGTTTTTT. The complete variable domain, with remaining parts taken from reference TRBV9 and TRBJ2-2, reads DSGVTQTPKHLITATGQRVTLRCSPRSGDLSVYWYQQSLDQGLQFLIQYYNGEERAKGNILERFSAQQFPDLHSELNLSSLELGDSALYFCASRGGANTGELFFGEGSRLTVL.

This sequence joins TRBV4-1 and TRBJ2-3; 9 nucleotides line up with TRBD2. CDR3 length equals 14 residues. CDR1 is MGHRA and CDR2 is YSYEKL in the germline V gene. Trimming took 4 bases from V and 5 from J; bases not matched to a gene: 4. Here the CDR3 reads CASSLAGVLDTQYF. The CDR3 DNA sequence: TGCGCCAGCAGCCTAGCGGGAGTTTTAGATACGCAGTATTTT.

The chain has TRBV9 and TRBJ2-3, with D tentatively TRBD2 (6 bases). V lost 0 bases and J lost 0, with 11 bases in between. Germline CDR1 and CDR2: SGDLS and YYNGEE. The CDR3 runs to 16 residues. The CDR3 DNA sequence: TGTGCCAGCAGCGTAGGCTCTAGCGTTAGCACAGATACGCAGTATTTT. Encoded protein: CASSVGSSVSTDTQYF.

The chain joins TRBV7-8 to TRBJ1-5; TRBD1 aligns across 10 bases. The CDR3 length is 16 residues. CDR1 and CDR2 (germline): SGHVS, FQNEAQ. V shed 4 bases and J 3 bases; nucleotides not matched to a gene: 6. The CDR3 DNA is TGTGCCAGCAGCTATAGGGACAGGGGCGACAATCAGCCCCAGCATTTT. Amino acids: CASSYRDRGDNQPQHF.